The rows below give T cell receptor beta chains drawn from one sample of a study of cytomegalovirus exposure and HLA in healthy donors. TCRdb's copy holds only in-frame clones and misses some; the assay was immunoSEQ multiplex PCR. This table has 150,000 to 200,000 clones, roughly 95% appearing once. Sequencing was performed on PBMCs. Receptors were obtained from a woman younger than 35 in good health and CMV-seronegative. Both conserved end residues are part of each CDR3. A D gene is named only where the DNA matches it firmly. The size of a clone is reported for some rows only, either as once, few or many, or as a class for expanded clones.

>NA|TRBD1|TRBV11-2|TRBJ1-6
TGTGCCAGCAGCTCCGGGGCAGGGGGATCACCCCTCCACTTT
CASSSGAGGSPLHF
>NA|NA|TRBV5-1|TRBJ2-5
TGCGCCAGCAGCTTGGGCCCACTAGCTGCAGAGACCCAGTACTTC
CASSLGPLAAETQYF
>once|TRBD2|TRBV9|TRBJ2-3
TGTGCCAGCAGCGATAGCGGGGGAACAGATACGCAGTATTTT
CASSDSGGTDTQYF
>NA|NA|TRBV5-3|TRBJ1-5
TGTGCCAGAAGCTTGGAAGGGACTTCTCTTAGGCCCCAGCATTTT
CARSLEGTSLRPQHF
>NA|TRBD1|TRBV19|TRBJ1-1
TGTGCCAGTAGTATGGACAGGATGAACACTGAAGCTTTCTTT
CASSMDRMNTEAFF
>NA|NA|TRBV12-5|TRBJ2-1
TGTGCTAGTGGTTTGGGAGACTACAATGAGCAGTTCTTC
CASGLGDYNEQFF
>NA|TRBD1|TRBV4-3|TRBJ1-1
TGCGCCAGCAGCCAAGACCTTGGGACAGGGTACGGAGCTTTCTTT
CASSQDLGTGYGAFF
>NA|TRBD1|TRBV7-9|TRBJ2-1
TGTGCCAGCAGTCCGGACAGGGGGGACTACAATGAGCAGTTCTTC
CASSPDRGDYNEQFF
>NA|TRBD1|TRBV5-1|TRBJ2-3
TGCGCCAGCAGCAACGTAGGGGACAGGGCGGGAGATACGCAGTATTTT
CASSNVGDRAGDTQYF
>NA|TRBD1|TRBV4-3|TRBJ2-7
TGCGCCAGCAGCCCTTTCCGGGACAGGGTTTCCGAGCAGTACTTC
CASSPFRDRVSEQYF
>NA|TRBD1|TRBV5-1|TRBJ2-7
TGCGCCAGCAGCTTGGCCCCGGGACAGGGCCTCTACGAGCAGTACTTC
CASSLAPGQGLYEQYF
>NA|TRBD1|TRBV6-6|TRBJ2-7
TGTGCCAGCAGCCGCCCGACAGGGGGATTCTCCTACGAGCAGTACTTC
CASSRPTGGFSYEQYF
>NA|TRBD1|TRBV7-8|TRBJ1-3
TGTGCCAGCAGCTTGACGCAGGGGGCGTCCGGAAACACCATATATTTT
CASSLTQGASGNTIYF
>NA|TRBD1|TRBV10-3|TRBJ1-2
TGTGCCATCAGCGACAGGGGAGTGGTCAACGGCTACACCTTC
CAISDRGVVNGYTF
>NA|NA|TRBV27|TRBJ2-1
TGTGCCAGCAGTTTATCAACTATACCCTCTGGAGGCGAGCAGTTCTTC
CASSLSTIPSGGEQFF
>NA|NA|TRBV5-8|TRBJ1-1
TGTGCCAGCAGCTTGGTATGGGGAGGGGGGACCACTGAAGCTTTCTTT
CASSLVWGGGTTEAFF
>NA|NA|TRBV7-8|TRBJ1-1
TGTGCCAGCAGCTTAGGACAGAACACTGAAGCTTTCTTT
CASSLGQNTEAFF
>NA|TRBD2|TRBV29-1|TRBJ2-2
TGCAGCGTTCCGAATATAGCGGGACACTCCACCGGGGAGCTGTTTTTT
CSVPNIAGHSTGELFF
>once|TRBD1|TRBV15|TRBJ1-1
TGTGCCACCAGCAGAGGGGACAGGGGCACTGAAGCTTTCTTT
CATSRGDRGTEAFF
>NA|NA|TRBV6-1|TRBJ1-1
TGTGCCAGCGGGGCACAGGGAAACATGAACACTGAAGCTTTCTTT
CASGAQGNMNTEAFF
>once|NA|TRBV6-6|TRBJ2-7
TGTGCCAGCAGTTACTCGGGAGATACCCTAAGTTACGAGCAGTACTTC
CASSYSGDTLSYEQYF
>NA|TRBD1|TRBV5-6|TRBJ1-5
TGTGCCAGCAGCGTTTTTCAGGGGGCGGATTTACAACAGCCCCAGCATTTT
CASSVFQGADLQQPQHF
>NA|TRBD1|TRBV2|TRBJ1-6
TGTGCCAGCAGTGAAGTCGGACAGGGTCTCGGGGCCTATAATTCACCCCTCCACTTT
CASSEVGQGLGAYNSPLHF
>once|NA|TRBV6-5|TRBJ2-5
TGTGCCAGCAGTTACGGTCCGGAGGAGACCCAGTACTTC
CASSYGPEETQYF
>NA|NA|TRBV4-1|TRBJ2-7
TGCGCCAGCAGCCTCGGCCAGGATACCTACGAGCAGTACTTC
CASSLGQDTYEQYF
>NA|NA|TRBV11-2|TRBJ2-7
TGTGCCAGCAGCTTTTTGGAGGCCTACGAGCAGTACTTC
CASSFLEAYEQYF
>NA|NA|TRBV18|TRBJ1-1
TGTGCCAGCTCACGCGAGCCCGGGGAAGCTTTCTTT
CASSREPGEAFF
>NA|NA|TRBV9|TRBJ1-1
TGTGCCAGCAGCGCCCCAGGGAACACTGAAGCTTTCTTT
CASSAPGNTEAFF
>NA|TRBD1|TRBV6-5|TRBJ2-5
TGTGCCAGCAGTTACAGGGGGCAGGGGCCGGCGGAGACCCAGTACTTC
CASSYRGQGPAETQYF
>once|TRBD1|TRBV5-1|TRBJ1-2
TGCGCCAGCAGAAGGGGACAGGGCGAAGTAGATGGCTACACCTTC
CASRRGQGEVDGYTF
>NA|TRBD1|TRBV7-9|TRBJ1-4
TGTGCCAGCAGCTTAGCCCTCGGACAGGGGGCTAATGAAAAACTGTTTTTT
CASSLALGQGANEKLFF
>few|NA|TRBV28|TRBJ1-3
TGTGCCAGCAGTTTAGCGTTTAACACCATATATTTT
CASSLAFNTIYF
>NA|TRBD1|TRBV19|TRBJ1-1
TGTGCCAGTAGTAGGCAGGGGGTCCTAACTGAAGCTTTCTTT
CASSRQGVLTEAFF
>NA|TRBD1|TRBV30|TRBJ2-7
TGTGCCTGGAGTGGGGACAGGGCCTACGAGCAGTACTTC
CAWSGDRAYEQYF
>NA|TRBD1|TRBV5-6|TRBJ2-7
TGTGCCAGCAGCTGGGACAGCTCCTACGAGCAGTACTTC
CASSWDSSYEQYF
>NA|TRBD1|TRBV15|TRBJ2-7
TGTGCCACCAGCAGAGGACAGGGGGCCACCTACGAGCAGTACTTC
CATSRGQGATYEQYF
>once|NA|TRBV7-9|TRBJ2-1
TGTGCCAGCAGCCCTCGGGTCAGAGCCAATGCCAGCTCCTACAATGAGCAGTTCTTC
CASSPRVRANASSYNEQFF
>once|TRBD2|TRBV4-2|TRBJ2-3
TGTGCCAGCAGCCAAAGACTAGCGGGGGGACAAAACACAGATACGCAGTATTTT
CASSQRLAGGQNTDTQYF